Sequencing of this T cell receptor beta chain was carried out in a study of cytomegalovirus exposure and HLA in healthy donors. Both 60 Vbeta primers and 13 Jbeta primers went into the PCR. The table came from immunoSEQ multiplex PCR; TCRdb's copy has only in-frame clones and leaves some out. The sample holds about 180,000 clones, 76% seen once. The CDR3 has 14 residues. Germline CDR1 reads MNHNS; CDR2 reads SASEGT. V shed 6 bases, J shed 2 bases, and the junction held 5 bases outside the gene matches. As regards this clone: Its antigen is currently unknown.

Study observations and caveats: For cytomegalovirus status, the classifier reportedly gave diagnoses with high specificity and sensitivity. When analyzed later, the rates of TCR association showed variation by HLA locus, with DRB1 the most and HLA-C the fewest.

Everyone who donated was a healthy bone marrow donor. This rearrangement joins TRBV6-1 to TRBJ2-7, with TRBD1 matching 9 bases. This TCR derives from a man between 18 and 35 years old in good health and CMV-seronegative. Sequencing was carried out using PBMCs. DNA of the CDR3: TGTGCCAGCAGCCAGACAGGGGGGGCCTACGAGCAGTACTTC. Encoded protein: CASSQTGGAYEQYF.